A single sample gave rise to the 5 T cell receptor beta chains below, sequenced in a study of shared clonotypes between healthy human individuals. Some clones are missing from TCRdb's copy, which holds only in-frame ones; the method was immunoSEQ multiplex PCR. The sample carries some 1,900,000 clones, about 94% recorded once. Naivety among CD8 cells was defined by CD45RO negativity and positive CCR7 selection, thereby excluding terminally differentiated effector memory CD45RA+ cells. The sample comprised naive CD8+ T cells sorted from blood. Receptors were obtained from a man younger than 30 in good health.

Turning to this clone: This same CDR3 is encoded by further DNA sequences in the sample. The rearrangement joins TRBV27 to TRBJ2-3; TRBD2 matches at 7 bases. The J segment lost 0 bases and the V segment lost 2 bases, leaving 2 bases of the junction unmatched. This CDR3 has 15 amino acids. In germline, CDR1 is MNHEY, CDR2 SMNVEV (reference sequence). The CDR3 region has the DNA TGTGCCAGCAGTTTAGGGCGGGGGAGCACAGATACGCAGTATTTT. Its translation is CASSLGRGSTDTQYF.

On this clone: Other nucleotide sequences from this sample produce the same CDR3. The CDR3 spells CASSLGSTGELFF. CDR3 nucleotide sequence: TGTGCCAGCAGCTTAGGAAGCACCGGGGAGCTGTTTTTT. The chain carries TRBV11-2 and TRBJ2-2; no clear D gene. The germline gives CDR1 SGHAT, CDR2 FQNNGV. CDR3 length: 13 residues. Between the trimmed V and J ends, which lost 1 base and 4 bases, there was a span of 4 bases.

The V gene is TRBV2, the J gene TRBJ2-7; 7 bases are shared with TRBD2. The V and J ends lost 5 bases and 9 bases, in that order; junction bases with no gene match: 7. The CDR3 runs 12 residues. Per the germline V gene, CDR1 is SNHLY and CDR2 is FYNNEI. The CDR3 loop is CASSRMWEGQYF. The CDR3 DNA is TGTGCCAGCAGTAGGATGTGGGAGGGGCAGTACTTC.

The V gene is TRBV27, the J gene TRBJ2-3; D tentatively reads TRBD1 or TRBD2 (6 bases each). Between the trimmed V and J ends, which lost 2 bases and 3 bases, there was a span of 18 bases. The CDR3 runs 17 residues. The germline V gene encodes CDR1 MNHEY and CDR2 SMNVEV (reference sequence). The DNA for the CDR3 is TGTGCCAGCAGTTTACGGCCAGAGGAGGGGGGAACAGATACGCAGTATTTT. It specifies CASSLRPEEGGTDTQYF.

The chain employs TRBV27 and TRBJ1-1; maybe TRBD1 (5 bases). The CDR3 loop spans 15 amino acids. Germline CDR1 reads MNHEY; CDR2 reads SMNVEV (reference sequence). The V end was cut by 0 bases, the J end by 1 base, with 9 bases between. The CDR3 DNA follows: TGTGCCAGCAGTTTATCTGGCAGGGCGAACACTGAAGCTTTCTTT. Its translation: CASSLSGRANTEAFF.